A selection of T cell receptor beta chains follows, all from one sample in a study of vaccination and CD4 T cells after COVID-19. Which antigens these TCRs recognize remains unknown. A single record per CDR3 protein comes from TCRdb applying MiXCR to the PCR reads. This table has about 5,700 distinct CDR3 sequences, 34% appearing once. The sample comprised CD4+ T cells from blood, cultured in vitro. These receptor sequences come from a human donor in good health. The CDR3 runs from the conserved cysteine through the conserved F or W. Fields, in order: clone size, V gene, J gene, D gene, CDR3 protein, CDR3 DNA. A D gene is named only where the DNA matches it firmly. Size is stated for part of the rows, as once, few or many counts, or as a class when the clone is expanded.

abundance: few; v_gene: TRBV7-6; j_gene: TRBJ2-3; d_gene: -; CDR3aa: CASSSEYGVTQYF; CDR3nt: TGTGCCAGCAGCTCCGAATATGGAGTTACGCAGTATTTT
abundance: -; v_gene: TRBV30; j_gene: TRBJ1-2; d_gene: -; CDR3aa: CAWSAHQNGYTF; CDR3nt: TGTGCCTGGAGTGCCCATCAGAATGGCTACACCTTC
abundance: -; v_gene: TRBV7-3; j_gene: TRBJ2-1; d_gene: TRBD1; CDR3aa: CASSFRDRYNEQFF; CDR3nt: TGTGCCAGCAGCTTTCGGGACAGATACAATGAGCAGTTCTTC
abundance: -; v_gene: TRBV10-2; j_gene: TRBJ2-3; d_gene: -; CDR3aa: CAASEVLGDTQYF; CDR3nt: TGCGCCGCTTCAGAAGTTCTTGGTGATACGCAGTATTTT
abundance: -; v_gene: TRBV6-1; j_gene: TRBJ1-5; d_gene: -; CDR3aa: CASRTPEGPQHF; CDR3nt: TGTGCCAGCAGGACACCGGAGGGGCCCCAGCATTTT
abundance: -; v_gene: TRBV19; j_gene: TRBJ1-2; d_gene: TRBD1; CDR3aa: CASSIGSQGAFGYTF; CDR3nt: TGTGCCAGTAGTATAGGGTCACAGGGGGCATTTGGCTACACCTTC
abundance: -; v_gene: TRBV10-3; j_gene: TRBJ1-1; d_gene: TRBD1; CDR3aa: CAITNPGQGSPEAFF; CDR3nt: TGTGCCATCACCAATCCGGGACAGGGTTCCCCTGAAGCTTTCTTT
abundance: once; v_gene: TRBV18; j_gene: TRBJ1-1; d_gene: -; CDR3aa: CASSLQGGTEAFF; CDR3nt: TGTGCCAGCTCACTACAGGGAGGCACTGAAGCTTTCTTT
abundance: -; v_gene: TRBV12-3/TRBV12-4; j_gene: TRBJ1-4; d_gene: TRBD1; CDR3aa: CASGRQGGEKLFF; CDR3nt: TGTGCCAGCGGAAGACAGGGTGGGGAAAAACTGTTTTTT
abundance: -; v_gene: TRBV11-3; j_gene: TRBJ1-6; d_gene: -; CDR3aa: CASSLASGANSPLHF; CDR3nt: TGTGCCAGCAGCTTAGCCTCAGGGGCTAATTCACCCCTCCACTTT